Many counts were recorded for the clone carrying this TCR beta chain. This record comes from a study of T cells in Graves' hyperthyroidism and ophthalmopathy. Patients counted as stable if ophthalmopathy did not develop within 18 months. Germline V gives CDR1 MGHRA, CDR2 YSYEKL. V dropped 2 bases and J dropped 3 bases, with 10 bases sitting between them. The CDR3 runs 14 residues. RNA transcripts provided the source from which TCR beta CDR3 regions were amplified. HTBI primers drove first-round RT-PCR of the TCR CDR3. MiXCR was run by TCRdb on the multiplex PCR reads, yielding one entry per CDR3 protein. Found here are some 400,000 distinct CDR3 sequences, about a fifth of them singletons; the top ten hold about 3.7%.

V and J are TRBV4-1 and TRBJ2-5; no clear D. The sample consisted of blood. This TCR came from a woman in her late teens or twenties with Graves' hyperthyroidism. The CDR3 is CASSQSPSEETQYF. The CDR3, as DNA: TGCGCCAGCAGCCAAAGTCCTAGTGAAGAGACCCAGTACTTC.